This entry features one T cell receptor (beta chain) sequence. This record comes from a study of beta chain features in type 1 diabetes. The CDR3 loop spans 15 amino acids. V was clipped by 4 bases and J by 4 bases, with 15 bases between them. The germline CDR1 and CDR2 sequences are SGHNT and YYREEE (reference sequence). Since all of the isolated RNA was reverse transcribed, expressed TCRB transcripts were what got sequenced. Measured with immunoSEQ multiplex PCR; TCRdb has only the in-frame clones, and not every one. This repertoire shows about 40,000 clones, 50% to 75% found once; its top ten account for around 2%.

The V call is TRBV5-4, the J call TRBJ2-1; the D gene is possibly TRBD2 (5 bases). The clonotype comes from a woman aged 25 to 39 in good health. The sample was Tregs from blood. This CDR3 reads CASSPAVGGYNEQFF. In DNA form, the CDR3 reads TGTGCCAGCAGCCCAGCAGTAGGAGGATACAATGAGCAGTTCTTC. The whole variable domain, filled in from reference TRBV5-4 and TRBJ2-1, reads ETGVTQSPTHLIKTRGQQVTLRCSSQSGHNTVSWYQQALGQGPQFIFQYYREEENGRGNFPPRFSGLQFPNYSSELNVNALELDDSALYLCASSPAVGGYNEQFFGPGTRLTVL.